This record concerns one T cell receptor (beta chain) sequence. Its target is not known. This sample was taken from a study of memory CD4+ T cells and cytomegalovirus serostatus. Notes on the study in general: CMV serostatus prediction reached median AUC around 0.95, or 0.9 with US-trained model.

Only in-frame clones appear in the TCRdb table, and some are missing; sequencing was by immunoSEQ multiplex PCR. This sample has about 61,000 clones, with around 86% found just once. The sort gate was single viable CD3+CD4+CD8-CD45RO+ cells for memory CD4+ T cells. Serum IgG to CMV pp150, pp28, p38 and p52 defined serostatus. The receptor comes from an adult in good health and CMV-seronegative. The specimen sequenced was memory CD4+ T cells from blood.

The CDR3 sequence: CASSYRDGSYNEQFF. In DNA form, the CDR3 reads TGTGCCAGCAGTTACCGGGACGGCTCCTACAATGAGCAGTTCTTC. The chain recombines TRBV27 with TRBJ2-1; D is possibly TRBD1 or TRBD2 (5 bases each). CDR3 length: 15 residues. The germline V gene encodes CDR1 MNHEY and CDR2 SMNVEV (reference sequence). V lost 4 bases to trimming and J lost 0 bases, with 10 bases between them.